The 23 T cell receptor beta chains below come from one sample, sequenced in a study of cytomegalovirus exposure and HLA in healthy donors. PCR involved 60 Vbeta and 13 Jbeta primers. The table came from immunoSEQ multiplex PCR; TCRdb's copy has only in-frame clones and leaves some out. The repertoire holds about 190,000 clones, with around 80% as singletons. The sample consisted of PBMCs. The receptor source for this set is a woman under 30 in good health and CMV-seropositive.

The V gene is TRBV11-3, the J gene TRBJ1-2; TRBD1 matches at 7 bases. After removal of 7 bases from V and 4 bases from J, the junction contained 12 bases not matched to a gene. Germline assignment: CDR1 SGHNT and CDR2 YENEEA. This CDR3 is built from 15 residues. CDR3 region: CASNHVRDRFYGYTF. The CDR3 DNA sequence: TGTGCCAGCAACCACGTCCGGGACAGATTCTATGGCTACACCTTC.

This clone was seen once. The DNA of the CDR3 is TGTGCCAGCAGTTTAGGACAGGGGTTCTTTGGAAACACCATATATTTT. Protein product: CASSLGQGFFGNTIYF. The genes are TRBV28 and TRBJ1-3; 9 nucleotides align to TRBD1. The CDR3 has 16 residues. The ends lost 2 bases at V and 3 bases at J; junction bases unmatched: 5. Germline V gene sequence: CDR1 MDHEN, CDR2 SYDVKM.

The genes are TRBV20-1 and TRBJ1-2, with TRBD1 as a possible D gene (5 bases). This CDR3 has 11 amino acids. Germline values: CDR1 DFQATT, CDR2 SNEGSKA (reference sequence). The CDR3 loop reads CRPAGGGGYTF. CDR3 DNA: TGCAGGCCCGCCGGGGGTGGGGGCTACACCTTC.

V gene TRBV6-6 combines with J gene TRBJ1-5; D is unresolved. The CDR3 contains 15 residues. Germline CDR1 reads MNHNY; CDR2 reads SVGAGI (reference sequence). The V gene lost 0 bases and the J gene lost 6 bases, with 12 bases spanning the gap. CDR3 loop: CASSYSDHRGQPQHF. The DNA of the CDR3 is TGTGCCAGCAGTTACTCCGACCACCGGGGTCAGCCCCAGCATTTT.

V gene TRBV30 combines with J gene TRBJ1-6; 9 bases align to TRBD1. Trimming took 3 bases from V and 6 from J; bases not matched to a gene: 3. Germline lookup yields CDR1 GTSNPN and CDR2 SVGIG (reference sequence). CDR3 length: 14 residues. The CDR3 DNA is TGTGCCTGGAGACGGGACAGGGTTAATTCACCCCTCCACTTT. Residues: CAWRRDRVNSPLHF.

J is TRBJ2-7 and V is TRBV11-2; TRBD2 aligns across 12 bases. The CDR3 extends over 13 amino acids. The ends lost 5 bases at V and 5 bases at J; junction bases unmatched: 1. From germline, CDR1 is SGHAT and CDR2 FQNNGV. As DNA, the CDR3 is TGTGCCAGCAGCACTAGCGGGGGGCACGAGCAGTACGTC. It specifies CASSTSGGHEQYV.

The CDR3 region has the DNA TGTGCCAGCAGTTTGGCCAGGGACATGAACACTGAAGCTTTCTTT. The encoded protein is CASSLARDMNTEAFF. The chain employs TRBV28 and TRBJ1-1, with D possibly TRBD1 on 6 matching bases. Trimming took off 3 bases at V and 0 bases at J, with 11 bases between the two ends. CDR1 and CDR2 from the germline V gene are MDHEN and SYDVKM. The CDR3 sequence is 15 residues long. Looking up the rest from reference TRBV28 and TRBJ1-1 gives the full variable domain: DVKVTQSSRYLVKRTGEKVFLECVQDMDHENMFWYRQDPGLGLRLIYFSYDVKMKEKGDIPEGYSVSREKKERFSLILESASTNQTSMYLCASSLARDMNTEAFFGQGTRLTVV.

The chain has TRBV5-1 and TRBJ2-1; 9 positions agree with TRBD1. Germline CDR1 is SGHRS and CDR2 is YFSETQ. The CDR3 consists of 14 residues. V shed 9 bases, J shed 6 bases, and the junction held 10 bases outside the gene matches. The CDR3 sequence: CATAQGAVVNEQFF. The CDR3 region has the DNA TGCGCCACCGCACAGGGGGCAGTAGTCAATGAGCAGTTCTTC.

The chain couples TRBV7-2 to TRBJ1-6, with D perhaps TRBD1 (6 bases). The CDR3 spans 17 residues. V was shortened by 5 bases and J by 7 bases, with 21 bases between the two germline ends. Germline CDR1 SGHTA, CDR2 FQGNSA. The DNA for the CDR3 is TGTGCCAGCAGCGCCCCTTACCGTCAGGGGACGAATTCACCCCTCCACTTT. Its translation: CASSAPYRQGTNSPLHF.

The table lists this clone with a few counts. The chain carries TRBV6-5 and TRBJ2-7, with D tentatively TRBD2 (6 bases). The V and J ends lost 6 bases and 0 bases respectively, with 9 bases between them. The CDR3 spans 13 residues. The germline V gene encodes CDR1 MNHEY and CDR2 SVGAGI. The DNA of the CDR3 is TGTGCCAGCAGCGGCGGGAACTCCTACGAGCAGTACGTC. This encodes CASSGGNSYEQYV.

The chain uses TRBV12-2 and TRBJ2-1; the table's D call, TRBD2, has no DNA check behind it. TRBV12-2 is a documented pseudogene. The CDR3 covers 16 residues. CDR3 residues: CASRLMDYHDLNEQFF. The CDR3 bases are TGTGCAAGTCGCTTGATGGACTACCACGACCTTAATGAGCAGTTCTTC.

This chain connects TRBV27 to TRBJ1-1; TRBD1 matches at 9 bases. Germline V gives CDR1 MNHEY, CDR2 SMNVEV (reference sequence). This CDR3 region has 16 residues. The trim removed 4 bases at V and 3 bases at J, leaving 9 bases unmatched. CDR3 nucleotides: TGTGCCAGCAGTTCGGGACAGGGAGGAGGGGACACTGAAGCTTTCTTT. Translated, it gives CASSSGQGGGDTEAFF.

The chain recombines TRBV5-1 with TRBJ1-1; unclear D gene. The CDR3 sequence is 16 residues long. Germline V gives CDR1 SGHRS, CDR2 YFSETQ. The ends were cut back, 4 bases at V and 1 base at J, with 17 bases in the middle. CDR3 sequence (DNA): TGCGCCAGCAGCGACGAAACCGGGATGAGGAACACTGAAGCTTTCTTT. Its protein product is CASSDETGMRNTEAFF.

V and J are TRBV4-1 and TRBJ2-7; the D gene is possibly TRBD1 (6 bases). Between the trimmed V and J ends, which lost 7 bases and 2 bases, there was a span of 18 bases. The CDR3 is 15 amino acids. CDR1 MGHRA and CDR2 YSYEKL come from the germline V gene. CDR3 in DNA: TGCGCCAGCACCCCCTCAGGGACAAAAGCCTACGAGCAGTACTTC. Protein: CASTPSGTKAYEQYF.

The rearrangement links TRBV7-2 to TRBJ1-6; D is unclear. Trimming took off 5 bases at V and 4 bases at J, with 12 bases between the two ends. The CDR3 consists of 15 residues. CDR1 SGHTA and CDR2 FQGNSA come from the germline V gene. CDR3 loop: CASSAGTSYNSPLHF. Here the CDR3 DNA reads TGTGCCAGCAGCGCGGGTACTTCGTATAATTCACCCCTCCACTTT.

The chain combines TRBV11-2 with TRBJ2-3; 11 bases match TRBD2. V trimming: 3 bases; J trimming: 2 bases; junction bases outside the gene matches: 7. This CDR3 spans 17 amino acids. Germline lookup yields CDR1 SGHAT and CDR2 FQNNGV. CDR3 region: CASSLITSGGYTDTQYF. The CDR3 coding sequence is TGTGCCAGCAGCTTGATTACTAGCGGGGGATACACAGATACGCAGTATTTT.

The rearrangement links TRBV18 to TRBJ2-5, with 7 bases aligning to TRBD1. The CDR3 consists of 13 residues. The junction had 4 bases not matched to a gene; V was cut back by 4 bases and J by 5 bases. Looked up from germline, CDR1 is KGHSH and CDR2 is LQKENI. The CDR3 bases are TGTGCCAGCTCACTACACAGGGGTGAGACCCAGTACTTC. Translating it yields CASSLHRGETQYF.

This chain joins TRBV7-9 and TRBJ2-3; possibly TRBD1 for D (5 bases). This CDR3 is built from 15 residues. Trimming pared 2 bases from V and 2 bases from J, leaving 11 bases between. The germline CDR1 and CDR2 sequences are SEHNR and FQNEAQ (reference sequence). CDR3 coding DNA: TGTGCCAGCAGCTTAAGGGGCGCCTCCACAGATACGCAGTATTTT. Translation: CASSLRGASTDTQYF.

The table lists this clone with a count of one. This chain uses TRBV7-8 with TRBJ2-5; no firm D call. Germline V gene sequence: CDR1 SGHVS, CDR2 FQNEAQ. The V gene lost 1 base and the J gene lost 5 bases, with 5 bases spanning the gap. The CDR3 spans 12 residues. CDR3 protein: CASSLGLETQYF. CDR3 nucleotide sequence: TGTGCCAGCAGCTTAGGTCTTGAGACCCAGTACTTC.

This clone is a singleton in its sample. The J gene is TRBJ2-3, the V gene TRBV5-1; TRBD2 is a possible D gene (7 bases). Trimming stripped 2 bases from V and 5 bases from J, with 12 bases between. Germline assignment: CDR1 SGHRS and CDR2 YFSETQ. The CDR3 loop spans 14 amino acids. Here the CDR3 reads CASSFGGGVDTQYF. The DNA of the CDR3 is TGCGCCAGCAGCTTCGGAGGGGGGGTAGATACGCAGTATTTT.

The chain has TRBV11-1 and TRBJ2-7, with D perhaps matching TRBD2 (5 bases). The V gene's germline CDR1 is SGHAT and CDR2 FQDESV (reference sequence). V lost 1 base to trimming and J lost 4 bases, with 11 bases between them. The CDR3 totals 14 residues. The CDR3 DNA follows: TGTGCCAGCAGCTTAGACGGGGTAGTTTACGAGCAGTACGTC. Translated: CASSLDGVVYEQYV.

The chain joins TRBV2 to TRBJ1-2, with 7 bases that match TRBD1. The CDR3 runs to 14 residues. The ends lost 6 bases at V and 4 bases at J; junction bases unmatched: 8. The germline gives CDR1 SNHLY, CDR2 FYNNEI. The chain's CDR3 is CASRDRFNTYGYTF. In DNA form, the CDR3 reads TGTGCCAGCAGGGACAGGTTCAACACCTATGGCTACACCTTC.

The V gene is TRBV27, the J gene TRBJ2-2; D is unresolved. In germline, CDR1 is MNHEY, CDR2 SMNVEV (reference sequence). Trimming shortened V by 6 bases and J by 4 bases, and 9 bases separated the two germline ends. CDR3 size: 13 residues. The CDR3 here is CASRGWSTGELFF. CDR3 DNA: TGTGCCAGCAGGGGTTGGAGCACCGGGGAGCTGTTTTTT.